The 27 T cell receptor beta chains below were found in one sample sequenced in a study of T-cell memory formation after mild COVID-19. TCRdb recomputed calls from the 5' RACE reads with MiXCR, one row per CDR3 protein. The data contain over 400,000 distinct CDR3 sequences, more than 20% of them seen just once; the ten biggest clones take up 10% to 15%. The sequencing input was PBMCs or a T cell subset sorted from them (not recorded which). The receptor set was obtained from an adult woman who had mild COVID-19 (a few samples of this study predate the infection). Cell type and time point are not known.

This clonotype was counted between two and nine times. V usage is TRBV9 and J usage is TRBJ2-5; 10 nucleotides agree with TRBD2. The CDR3 contains 18 residues. The germline CDR1 and CDR2 sequences are SGDLS and YYNGEE. V was pared by 6 bases and J by 1 base, with 15 bases of the junction left unmatched. This CDR3 is CASTKGPLAGEGQETQYF. DNA for the CDR3: TGTGCCAGCACCAAAGGTCCGCTAGCGGGGGAGGGCCAAGAGACCCAGTACTTC.

The rearrangement joins TRBV7-2 to TRBJ2-2; 9 nucleotides agree with TRBD2. The CDR3 runs to 18 residues. The germline gives CDR1 SGHTA, CDR2 FQGNSA. Trimming removed 4 bases from V and 7 bases from J; junction bases left unmatched: 16. The DNA of the CDR3 is TGTGCCAGCAGCTCTACCCCCGCGGGAGGGCTATTACACGGGGAGCTGTTTTTT. Amino acids: CASSSTPAGGLLHGELFF.

This clonotype was detected a few times. The chain couples TRBV4-1 to TRBJ2-7; TRBD2 aligns across 8 bases. Losses at the gene ends were 4 bases for V and 2 bases for J; bases not matched to a gene: 13. Germline assignment: CDR1 MGHRA and CDR2 YSYEKL. This CDR3 has 17 residues. The CDR3 spells CASSPSEHSGTPYEQYF. CDR3 nucleotides: TGCGCCAGCAGCCCATCCGAGCATAGCGGGACCCCCTACGAGCAGTACTTC.

J is TRBJ2-5 and V is TRBV7-8; 7 bases match TRBD2. This CDR3 is 13 amino acids long. With 7 bases clipped from V and 3 bases from J, the junction kept 5 bases outside the gene matches. Germline CDR1 reads SGHVS; CDR2 reads FQNEAQ. CDR3 DNA: TGTGCCAGCACTATGGGGGGGAAAGAGACCCAGTACTTC. As protein: CASTMGGKETQYF.

This clonotype occurred a few times. The chain links TRBV30 to TRBJ2-1; weak D call: TRBD2 (6 bases). CDR1 GTSNPN and CDR2 SVGIG come from the germline V gene (reference sequence). This CDR3 comprises 14 residues. Trimming took off 0 bases at V and 9 bases at J, with 15 bases between the two ends. CDR3 protein: CAWSVSGEGVEQFF. As DNA, the CDR3 is TGTGCCTGGAGTGTATCGGGGGAAGGCGTTGAGCAGTTCTTC.

The chain couples TRBV14 to TRBJ2-2, with TRBD2 as a possible D gene (5 bases). The V and J ends lost 1 base and 4 bases respectively, with 19 bases between them. This CDR3 contains 18 residues. The V gene's germline CDR1 is SGHDN and CDR2 FVKESK. The CDR3 sequence: CASSQGSGLFRSTGELFF. As DNA, the CDR3 is TGTGCCAGCAGCCAAGGTTCAGGACTGTTTCGCAGCACCGGGGAGCTGTTTTTT.

In its sample, this clonotype was seen a few times. The rearrangement links TRBV12-3 or TRBV12-4 to TRBJ2-3; D remains unclear. V was cut by 3 bases and J by 4 bases, with 5 bases left in between. This CDR3 has 12 amino acids. The CDR3, as DNA: TGTGCCAGCAGTTTTGTTCCAGATACGCAGTATTTT. Its protein is CASSFVPDTQYF.

This clonotype showed up just a few times. This sequence joins TRBV12-3 or TRBV12-4 and TRBJ1-4, with D maybe TRBD1 (6 bases). The V and J ends lost 6 bases and 7 bases respectively, with 15 bases between them. This CDR3 contains 14 residues. CDR3 sequence reads: CASRQDSEGEKLFF. The CDR3 nucleotides are TGTGCCAGCAGGCAGGACAGTGAGGGTGAAAAACTGTTTTTT.

This clonotype was counted only a few times. The chain has TRBV7-6 and TRBJ2-7; tentatively, D is TRBD1 (5 bases). The germline V and J ends were trimmed by 5 bases and 5 bases, with 16 bases remaining between them. The CDR3 sequence is 14 residues long. The germline CDR1 and CDR2 sequences are SGHVS and FNYEAQ. CDR3 in DNA: TGTGCCAGCAGCGAAAGGGAAGGGGTCCACGAGCAGTACTTC. This gives the protein CASSEREGVHEQYF.

The CDR3 sequence is CASATGLHTQYF. The CDR3 coding sequence is TGTGCCAGTGCGACAGGGCTGCATACGCAGTATTTT. The chain links TRBV6-1 to TRBJ2-3, with 7 bases that match TRBD1. The CDR3 loop spans 12 amino acids. CDR1 MNHNS and CDR2 SASEGT come from the germline V gene. V lost 9 bases, J lost 7 bases, and 7 bases stayed unmatched.

V usage is TRBV4-1 and J usage is TRBJ2-6; D ambiguous. CDR1 and CDR2 (germline): MGHRA, YSYEKL. The ends were cut back, 0 bases at V and 1 base at J, with 4 bases in the middle. The CDR3 length is 15 residues. The DNA for the CDR3 is TGCGCCAGCAGCCAAGAGATGTCTGGGGCCAACGTCCTGACTTTC. It translates to CASSQEMSGANVLTF.

This clonotype has just a few counts. This chain uses TRBV5-1 with TRBJ2-7; 14 bases are a match to TRBD2. Germline V gene data show CDR1 as SGHRS and CDR2 as YFSETQ. The V gene end was trimmed by 5 bases and the J gene end by 6 bases; junction bases not matched to a gene: 10. The CDR3 runs to 16 residues. The CDR3 here is CASSEVPGLAGVEQYF. Written as DNA, the CDR3 is TGCGCCAGCAGTGAAGTTCCGGGACTAGCGGGAGTCGAGCAGTACTTC.

The chain has TRBV5-1 and TRBJ2-7; tentative D call: TRBD1 (6 bases). Looked up from germline, CDR1 is SGHRS and CDR2 is YFSETQ. The CDR3 extends over 16 amino acids. Deletions cut 0 bases from V and 5 bases from J, with 18 bases between. DNA for the CDR3: TGCGCCAGCAGCTTGGGAGCTGGGGGCCGAATGGACGAGCAGTACTTC. Its protein product is CASSLGAGGRMDEQYF.

The chain combines TRBV9 with TRBJ2-7; 11 nucleotides line up with TRBD1. Germline V gene sequence: CDR1 SGDLS, CDR2 YYNGEE. CDR3 length: 15 residues. V gave up 4 bases and J gave up 5 bases; unmatched junction bases: 8. The CDR3, as DNA: TGTGCCAGCAGCCCCTGGGACAGGGGGGGCAACGAGCAGTACTTC. It specifies CASSPWDRGGNEQYF. Using reference TRBV9 and TRBJ2-7 for the parts outside the CDR3, the full variable domain is DSGVTQTPKHLITATGQRVTLRCSPRSGDLSVYWYQQSLDQGLQFLIQYYNGEERAKGNILERFSAQQFPDLHSELNLSSLELGDSALYFCASSPWDRGGNEQYFGPGTRLTVT.

The chain is built from TRBV20-1 and TRBJ2-7, with 9 bases lining up with TRBD2. Trimming took 5 bases from V and 2 from J; bases not matched to a gene: 7. The germline gives CDR1 DFQATT, CDR2 SNEGSKA (reference sequence). The CDR3 contains 14 residues. CDR3 coding DNA: TGCAGTGCTGAGACTAGCGGCACGGCCTACGAGCAGTACTTC. Amino acid sequence: CSAETSGTAYEQYF.

This clonotype has a single count. The chain combines TRBV5-1 with TRBJ1-2; TRBD1 matches 7 bases. Germline lookup yields CDR1 SGHRS and CDR2 YFSETQ. The CDR3 runs to 14 residues. Trimming took 0 bases from V and 6 from J; bases not matched to a gene: 5. The chain's CDR3 is CASSLGQGKDGYTF. CDR3 coding DNA: TGCGCCAGCAGCTTGGGACAGGGCAAGGATGGCTACACCTTC.

The chain recombines TRBV3-1 with TRBJ2-3, with unresolved D. CDR1 and CDR2 (germline): LGHDT, YNNKEL (reference sequence). V was shortened by 1 base and J by 2 bases, with 4 bases between the two germline ends. This CDR3 spans 13 amino acids. CDR3 protein: CASSQALTDTQYF. The CDR3 coding sequence is TGTGCCAGCAGCCAAGCCCTCACAGATACGCAGTATTTT.

The V call is TRBV7-6, the J call TRBJ2-5, with TRBD1 matching over 9 bases. V shed 1 base and J 4 bases; nucleotides not matched to a gene: 4. The CDR3 loop spans 15 amino acids. Germline V gene data show CDR1 as SGHVS and CDR2 as FNYEAQ. The CDR3 reads CASSLETGGTETQYF. The CDR3 DNA reads TGTGCCAGCAGCTTAGAGACAGGGGGGACAGAGACCCAGTACTTC. The full variable domain, rest sourced from reference TRBV7-6 and TRBJ2-5, is GAGVSQSPRYKVTKRGQDVALRCDPISGHVSLYWYRQALGQGPEFLTYFNYEAQQDKSGLPNDRFSAERPEGSISTLTIQRTEQRDSAMYRCASSLETGGTETQYFGPGTRLLVL.

Many counts were recorded for this clonotype. V gene TRBV20-1 combines with J gene TRBJ2-5; D not certain. Germline CDR1 DFQATT, CDR2 SNEGSKA (reference sequence). V lost 0 bases and J lost 3, with 17 bases in between. CDR3 length: 16 residues. The CDR3 protein is CSARDRVGYLEETQYF. DNA for the CDR3: TGCAGTGCTAGAGATCGGGTGGGGTATCTAGAAGAGACCCAGTACTTC.

In its sample, this clonotype was seen a few times. The chain employs TRBV9 and TRBJ2-7; 7 bases are a match to TRBD1. The length of the CDR3 is 14 residues. CDR1 is SGDLS and CDR2 is YYNGEE in the germline V gene. The J segment lost 2 bases and the V segment lost 4 bases, leaving 6 bases of the junction unmatched. CDR3 in DNA: TGTGCCAGCAGCACAGGACAGGCAACCTACGAGCAGTACTTC. It codes for CASSTGQATYEQYF. Together with reference TRBV9 and TRBJ2-7, the CDR3 gives the full variable domain: DSGVTQTPKHLITATGQRVTLRCSPRSGDLSVYWYQQSLDQGLQFLIQYYNGEERAKGNILERFSAQQFPDLHSELNLSSLELGDSALYFCASSTGQATYEQYFGPGTRLTVT.

The V and J genes are TRBV5-1 and TRBJ2-5; 8 nucleotides agree with TRBD1. Germline trimming cut 4 bases from V and 4 bases from J; bases unmatched to any gene: 9. The V gene's germline CDR1 is SGHRS and CDR2 YFSETQ. The CDR3 covers 15 residues. CDR3 nucleotides: TGCGCCAGCAGCCCTGGACAGGGTAACCCAGAGACCCAGTACTTC. Translated: CASSPGQGNPETQYF. The complete variable domain, with remaining parts taken from reference TRBV5-1 and TRBJ2-5, reads KAGVTQTPRYLIKTRGQQVTLSCSPISGHRSVSWYQQTPGQGLQFLFEYFSETQRNKGNFPGRFSGRQFSNSRSEMNVSTLELGDSALYLCASSPGQGNPETQYFGPGTRLLVL.

This clonotype was detected only a few times. The rearrangement joins TRBV30 to TRBJ2-1; D might be TRBD1 (6 bases). V lost 0 bases, J lost 4 bases, and 13 bases lay in between. Looked up from germline, CDR1 is GTSNPN and CDR2 is SVGIG (reference sequence). The CDR3 is made up of 15 amino acids. This CDR3 reads CAWSVMRGGYNEQFF. As DNA, the CDR3 is TGTGCCTGGAGTGTAATGAGAGGGGGATACAATGAGCAGTTCTTC.

The rearrangement uses TRBV30 and TRBJ1-6; possibly TRBD1 for D (6 bases). The CDR3 has 13 amino acids. V gave up 5 bases and J gave up 9 bases, with 14 bases separating them. Germline V lookup: CDR1 GTSNPN, CDR2 SVGIG (reference sequence). CDR3 DNA: TGTGCCTGGGGATACAGGGAAGGTTCACCCCTCCACTTT. Translated: CAWGYREGSPLHF.

This clonotype turned up a few times. This chain joins TRBV6-2 or TRBV6-3 and TRBJ2-7, with a tentative D call TRBD2 (5 bases). Germline V gives CDR1 MNHEY, CDR2 SVGEGT. The V end was cut by 6 bases, the J end by 2 bases, with 17 bases between. The CDR3 runs 15 residues. Here the CDR3 DNA reads TGTGCCAGCAGCCTCCCGGAAGCGGCTCCCTACGAGCAGTACTTC. It translates to CASSLPEAAPYEQYF.

This clonotype appeared many times. V usage is TRBV7-9 and J usage is TRBJ2-3; D is ambiguous. This CDR3 has 12 residues. V was pared by 4 bases and J by 6 bases, with 8 bases between. Germline V lookup: CDR1 SEHNR, CDR2 FQNEAQ (reference sequence). The CDR3 loop is CASSWLSDTQYF. Here the CDR3 DNA reads TGTGCCAGCAGCTGGCTTTCGGATACGCAGTATTTT.

This clonotype was observed a handful of times. The gene calls are TRBV5-1 and TRBJ2-7; TRBD1 is a possible D gene (5 bases). Germline CDR1 SGHRS, CDR2 YFSETQ. The CDR3 length is 13 residues. V lost 0 bases and J lost 5, with 9 bases in between. DNA for the CDR3: TGCGCCAGCAGCTTGGTTGCAGGGAACGAGCAGTACTTC. Amino acid sequence: CASSLVAGNEQYF. The entire variable domain, with the rest obtained from reference TRBV5-1 and TRBJ2-7, is as follows: KAGVTQTPRYLIKTRGQQVTLSCSPISGHRSVSWYQQTPGQGLQFLFEYFSETQRNKGNFPGRFSGRQFSNSRSEMNVSTLELGDSALYLCASSLVAGNEQYFGPGTRLTVT.

This clonotype was observed a handful of times. The rearrangement joins TRBV6-2 or TRBV6-3 to TRBJ2-1, with a tentative D call TRBD1 (7 bases). Germline V gene lookup returns CDR1 MNHEY and CDR2 SVGEGT. This CDR3 is 12 amino acids long. Trimming cost V 7 bases and J 7 bases, with 11 bases left between them. DNA for the CDR3: TGTGCCAGCACGTCAGGGGGGAATGAGCAGTTCTTC. Protein sequence: CASTSGGNEQFF.